This T cell receptor (beta chain) was sequenced for a study of blood T cell repertoires in COVID-19. CDR3 size: 17 residues. In germline, CDR1 is LNHDA, CDR2 SQIVND (reference sequence). Trimming at V came to 5 bases and at J to 9 bases, leaving 11 bases not matched to a gene. Using immunoSEQ multiplex PCR, the repertoire was profiled, and TCRdb retains in-frame clones only, with some absent. This sample has more than 150,000 clones, with 90% found just once. Sequenced input: peripheral blood. The chain links TRBV19 to TRBJ1-6, with 12 bases matching TRBD1. The receptor was isolated from a man aged 45-65 years with acute or convalescent COVID-19. CDR3 sequence (DNA): TGTGCCAGTAGTCCTAACGCCGGGACAGGGGGCACTTCACCCCTCCACTTT. This translates into CASSPNAGTGGTSPLHF. Based on the CDR3 plus reference TRBV19 and TRBJ1-6, the full variable domain is DGGITQSPKYLFRKEGQNVTLSCEQNLNHDAMYWYRQDPGQGLRLIYYSQIVNDFQKGDIAEGYSVSREKKESFPLTVTSAQKNPTAFYLCASSPNAGTGGTSPLHFGNGTRLTVT.